This T cell receptor (beta chain) was identified during a study of technical replicates of blood from several donors. Trimming removed 4 bases at V and 8 bases at J, with 9 bases between. The CDR3 has 13 residues. Germline CDR1 SGHTA, CDR2 FQGTGA. Libraries were prepared by immunoSEQ multiplex PCR; TCRdb keeps only in-frame clonotypes and omits some of them. The sample records approximately 70,000 clones, roughly nine tenths being singletons. This sequence was found in a human donor in good health. Some clones in this sample may be carry-over from other donors' samples. The chain employs TRBV7-3 and TRBJ1-6; D call uncertain. Sequencing was performed on PBMCs. The CDR3 DNA reads TGTGCCAGCAGCTCCATCCGAGATTCACCCCTCCACTTT. Its protein is CASSSIRDSPLHF. Filled out from reference TRBV7-3 and TRBJ1-6, the complete variable domain reads GAGVSQTPSNKVTEKGKYVELRCDPISGHTALYWYRQSLGQGPEFLIYFQGTGAADDSGLPNDRFFAVRPEGSVSTLKIQRTERGDSAVYLCASSSIRDSPLHFGNGTRLTVT.